This T cell receptor (beta chain) was retrieved from a study of CD8 T cells in Susac syndrome. General study points: The study conceded that its TCR sequencing and HLA analysis involved relatively few individuals.

The CDR3 contains 17 residues. V lost 6 bases and J 5 bases, leaving 25 bases between the germline ends. In the case of this clonotype: The antigen is undetermined.

CD8+ and CD4+ T cells circulating in blood were sequenced for TCR beta. Purification of the CD8+ and CD4+ T cells relied on negative isolation, and TEMRA cells underwent FACS enrichment. Random hexamers served to reverse transcribe about 0.45 to 1 ug RNA. immunoSEQ multiplex PCR amplified TCR beta CDR3 across 54 Vbeta, 13 Jbeta. TCRdb used MiXCR to reprocess the immunoSEQ multiplex PCR reads, holding one entry per CDR3 protein. The data contain 50,000 to 65,000 distinct CDR3 sequences, roughly 92% of them singletons. The sequenced sample consisted of CD8+ T cells from PBMCs. This clonotype originated in a human donor in good health. The gene calls are TRBV12-3 or TRBV12-4 and TRBJ2-5; the D gene is possibly TRBD1 (5 bases). The CDR3 loop reads CASSNTLVRTQDETQYF. The CDR3 DNA follows: TGTGCCAGCAGCAACACCTTGGTTAGGACACAAGACGAGACCCAGTACTTC.